This entry lists 20 T cell receptor beta chains sequenced from one sample in a study of a mutant IDH1 vaccine in newly diagnosed glioma. Described time point: week 11, during vaccination. Each vaccine dose was 300 ug of mutant IDH1 20-mer peptide, with topical imiquimod. Some clones are missing from TCRdb's copy, which holds only in-frame ones; the method was immunoSEQ multiplex PCR. The sample lists 110,000 or so clones, 85% to 90% occurring once. No antigen has been identified for these receptors. The source was PBMCs, collected from a glioma patient whose treatment included an IDH1 peptide vaccine. Receptor source: a woman in her 50s with glioma.

This chain joins TRBV11-3 and TRBJ2-1; D is tentatively TRBD1 or TRBD2 (5 bases each). The CDR3 loop spans 14 amino acids. Germline V gives CDR1 SGHNT, CDR2 YENEEA. The V end was cut by 4 bases, the J end by 2 bases, with 9 bases between. The CDR3 here is CASSWDGAYNEQFF. CDR3 in DNA: TGTGCCAGCAGCTGGGACGGGGCCTACAATGAGCAGTTCTTC.

The chain joins TRBV12-5 to TRBJ1-2; TRBD1 agrees at 8 bases. Looked up from germline, CDR1 is LGHNT and CDR2 is FRNRAP. The CDR3 covers 13 residues. Germline trimming cut 6 bases from V and 7 bases from J; bases unmatched to any gene: 7. The CDR3 is CASGQGQGGGYTF. Written as DNA, the CDR3 is TGTGCTAGTGGCCAAGGACAGGGTGGTGGCTACACCTTC.

This clone was observed once. V gene TRBV15 combines with J gene TRBJ2-7; 7 positions agree with TRBD1. CDR1 is LNHNV and CDR2 is YYDKDF in the germline V gene (reference sequence). This CDR3 is 17 amino acids long. The V and J ends lost 1 base and 6 bases, in that order; junction bases with no gene match: 15. CDR3 nucleotide sequence: TGTGCCACCAGCAGAGTCTTGGGACAGACCTTCCTCGGCGAGCAGTACTTC. This gives the protein CATSRVLGQTFLGEQYF.

V and J are TRBV10-3 and TRBJ2-3, with D possibly TRBD2 on 5 matching bases. The length of the CDR3 is 15 residues. Germline CDR1 reads ENHRY; CDR2 reads SYGVKD. The V and J ends lost 6 bases and 5 bases respectively, with 18 bases between them. DNA for the CDR3: TGTGCCATCAGGAATGGCTCCAGCGGCCTAGATACGCAGTATTTT. The encoded protein is CAIRNGSSGLDTQYF.

The CDR3 DNA follows: TGCGCCAGCAGCCAAGGCGGTGGGAGAGTCCGGGCCGAGCAGTACTTC. Translation gives CASSQGGGRVRAEQYF. The rearrangement links TRBV4-1 to TRBJ2-7; maybe TRBD2 (5 bases). V dropped 1 base and J dropped 6 bases, with 19 bases sitting between them. CDR3 length: 16 residues. Germline V gives CDR1 MGHRA, CDR2 YSYEKL.

The V and J genes are TRBV7-2 and TRBJ2-1, with D tentatively TRBD1 or TRBD2 (5 bases each). V shed 5 bases and J shed 6 bases, with 20 bases lying between them. The V gene's germline CDR1 is SGHTA and CDR2 FQGNSA. The CDR3 is made up of 16 amino acids. CDR3 nucleotides: TGTGCCAGCAGCCCGCCTCGGGCGGGTGGGGGCAATGAGCAGTTCTTC. This gives the protein CASSPPRAGGGNEQFF.

CDR3 in DNA: TGCGCCAGCAGCTTGGCAGGGGGGACGGGATATGGCTACACCTTC. This encodes CASSLAGGTGYGYTF. The V call is TRBV5-1, the J call TRBJ1-2, with 7 bases lining up with TRBD1. CDR1 SGHRS and CDR2 YFSETQ come from the germline V gene. The CDR3 length is 15 residues. With V trimmed by 0 bases and J by 5 bases, 7 bases remained unmatched.

V and J are TRBV27 and TRBJ2-5; D is possibly TRBD1 or TRBD2 (5 bases each). V lost 6 bases and J 3 bases, leaving 17 bases between the germline ends. Germline V gene lookup returns CDR1 MNHEY and CDR2 SMNVEV (reference sequence). The CDR3 is made up of 15 amino acids. This CDR3 reads CASSSKGRGKETQYF. CDR3 bases: TGTGCCAGCAGCTCGAAGGGGAGAGGGAAAGAGACCCAGTACTTC.

The chain carries TRBV19 and TRBJ2-5, with 7 bases lining up with TRBD1. Germline V gene sequence: CDR1 LNHDA, CDR2 SQIVND (reference sequence). V was pared by 4 bases and J by 7 bases, with 21 bases of the junction left unmatched. This CDR3 has 18 residues. The CDR3 protein is CASSTNPAPGTAFGTQYF. The DNA for the CDR3 is TGTGCCAGTAGTACCAACCCCGCCCCCGGGACAGCTTTTGGGACCCAGTACTTC.

The J gene is TRBJ1-1, the V gene TRBV6-1; 8 bases align to TRBD1. Germline-derived CDR1 and CDR2 are MNHNS and SASEGT. The V and J ends lost 6 bases and 4 bases, in that order; junction bases with no gene match: 4. The CDR3 runs to 13 residues. CDR3 loop: CASSLTGVTEAFF. The DNA of the CDR3 is TGTGCCAGCAGCTTGACAGGGGTCACTGAAGCTTTCTTT.

The chain uses TRBV30 and TRBJ2-7; 9 bases map to TRBD1. CDR3 length equals 14 residues. V shed 0 bases, J shed 7 bases, and the junction held 7 bases outside the gene matches. The germline V gene has CDR1 GTSNPN and CDR2 SVGIG (reference sequence). This CDR3 is CAWSVPGTGQEQYF. CDR3 bases: TGTGCCTGGAGTGTACCCGGGACAGGGCAAGAGCAGTACTTC.

The rearrangement links TRBV4-1 to TRBJ2-7; 9 nucleotides align to TRBD2. The ends lost 4 bases at V and 3 bases at J; junction bases unmatched: 10. The V gene's germline CDR1 is MGHRA and CDR2 YSYEKL. The CDR3 totals 16 residues. The CDR3 nucleotides read TGCGCCAGCAGCCTAGCTCTAGCGGGGCCCATCTACGAGCAGTACTTC. Its translation: CASSLALAGPIYEQYF.

The chain carries TRBV21-1 and TRBJ1-1. TRBV21-1 is designated a pseudogene. This CDR3 contains 13 residues. The CDR3 nucleotides are TGTGCCAGCAGCAAAGCGCTCTGGGGTAATGCTTTCTTT. It encodes CASSKALWGNAFF.

V is TRBV7-9 and J is TRBJ1-1; D not resolved. Per the germline V gene, CDR1 is SEHNR and CDR2 is FQNEAQ (reference sequence). The V and J ends lost 5 bases and 0 bases respectively, with 10 bases between them. The CDR3 covers 14 residues. The chain's CDR3 is CASSPTAMNTEAFF. CDR3 DNA: TGTGCCAGCAGCCCGACCGCAATGAACACTGAAGCTTTCTTT.

The gene calls are TRBV29-1 and TRBJ2-1, with 15 bases matching TRBD2. J was trimmed by 0 bases and V by 1 base; bases with no gene match: 1. The CDR3 runs to 17 residues. Germline V gives CDR1 SQVTM, CDR2 ANQGSEA. The CDR3 here is CSVEGTSGGGSYNEQFF. CDR3 nucleotide sequence: TGCAGCGTTGAAGGGACTAGCGGGGGGGGCTCCTACAATGAGCAGTTCTTC.

The rearrangement joins TRBV29-1 to TRBJ2-1; 11 positions match TRBD2. V lost 8 bases, J lost 9 bases, and 9 bases stayed unmatched. The CDR3 spans 13 residues. In germline, CDR1 is SQVTM, CDR2 ANQGSEA. The CDR3 sequence: CSPLAGGGGEQFF. The CDR3 bases are TGCAGCCCTTTAGCGGGAGGGGGGGGTGAGCAGTTCTTC.

This chain connects TRBV27 to TRBJ1-2, with a weak D call TRBD1 (6 bases). The ends were cut back, 3 bases at V and 7 bases at J, with 15 bases in the middle. The CDR3 contains 14 residues. Germline CDR1 and CDR2: MNHEY and SMNVEV (reference sequence). The CDR3 loop is CASSFGASRGGYTF. CDR3 DNA: TGTGCCAGCAGTTTTGGGGCCAGCAGGGGTGGCTACACCTTC.

V is TRBV30 and J is TRBJ1-2; no clear D. Germline V gives CDR1 GTSNPN, CDR2 SVGIG (reference sequence). Trimming removed 1 base from V and 3 bases from J, with 9 bases in between. This CDR3 contains 13 residues. CDR3 region: CAWSGTVHYGYTF. In nucleotides, the CDR3 is TGTGCCTGGAGTGGGACTGTACACTATGGCTACACCTTC.

The V and J genes are TRBV29-1 and TRBJ1-2, with D perhaps matching TRBD1 (5 bases). CDR3 length equals 14 residues. CDR1 is SQVTM, CDR2 ANQGSEA, per germline. The germline V and J ends were trimmed by 2 bases and 6 bases, with 16 bases remaining between them. The CDR3 sequence: CSVEFSGGRNGYTF. DNA for the CDR3: TGCAGCGTTGAATTTTCCGGGGGAAGGAATGGCTACACCTTC. The variable domain in full, completed from reference TRBV29-1 and TRBJ1-2, reads SAVISQKPSRDICQRGTSLTIQCQVDSQVTMMFWYRQQPGQSLTLIATANQGSEATYESGFVIDKFPISRPNLTFSTLTVSNMSPEDSSIYLCSVEFSGGRNGYTFGSGTRLTVV.

Note on this clone: At one end, the junction sequence differs from germline, possibly due to a read error. Other DNA sequences in the same sample also yield this CDR3. J is TRBJ1-4 and V is TRBV9; 7 bases map to TRBD1. The CDR3 covers 14 residues. Germline V gene data show CDR1 as SGDLS and CDR2 as YYNGEE. The CDR3 loop is CASSVVGTDEKLFF. The CDR3 DNA reads TGTGCCAGCAGCGTAGTTGGGACAGACGAAAAACTATTTTTT.